The 3 T cell receptor beta chains listed next were all sequenced from one sample in a study of blood T cells in healthy people across ages. Through a sample-barcoded 5' primer and a J-beta primer mix, a second PCR was run for roughly 6 to 11 cycles. Each CDR3 protein is one row after TCRdb ran MiXCR on the 5' RACE reads. Among about 1 million distinct CDR3 sequences listed, 35% to 55% were seen once. The sequenced material came from blood. The receptor set was obtained from a woman aged 60-70 years in good health.

This clonotype came up a few times. The V and J genes are TRBV18 and TRBJ2-1; 9 positions agree with TRBD2. The CDR3 is 17 amino acids. V shed 1 base, J shed 4 bases, and the junction held 8 bases outside the gene matches. Per germline, CDR1 KGHSH and CDR2 LQKENI. The CDR3 sequence: CASSPRLADYKYNEQFF. Written as DNA, the CDR3 is TGTGCCAGCTCACCACGACTAGCGGATTACAAATACAATGAGCAGTTCTTC.

There are many counts of this clonotype. The genes are TRBV29-1 and TRBJ2-5, with TRBD2 identical over 8 bases. The CDR3 sequence is 15 residues long. J lost 2 bases, V lost 4 bases, and 9 bases had no gene match. Germline CDR1 and CDR2: SQVTM and ANQGSEA. In nucleotides, the CDR3 is TGCAGCGTTGTACCCCCCAGCGGGAGTCAAGAGACCCAGTACTTC. It is translated as CSVVPPSGSQETQYF.

This sequence joins TRBV6-1 and TRBJ2-1; D possibly uses TRBD1 or TRBD2 (5 bases each). This CDR3 has 17 amino acids. V lost 6 bases and J lost 2, with 20 bases in between. CDR1 and CDR2 (germline): MNHNS, SASEGT. CDR3 amino acids: CASRGETALAPYNEQFF. CDR3 in DNA: TGTGCCAGCAGAGGGGAGACCGCCCTAGCCCCCTACAATGAGCAGTTCTTC.